Listed here are 12 T cell receptor beta chains from one sample, sequenced in a study of blood T cell repertoires in COVID-19. Generated by immunoSEQ multiplex PCR, the TCRdb table keeps only in-frame clones and is missing some. This sample yields some 270,000 clones, of which approximately 85% are seen a single time; approximately 6% belongs to the top ten. The sample taken for sequencing was peripheral blood. The receptors derive from a woman aged 80 or over with COVID-19, enrolled during active disease.

In its sample, this clone was seen once. The V call is TRBV3-1 (or the pseudogene TRBV3-2), the J call TRBJ1-2, with no clear D. The germline V gene encodes CDR1 LGHDT and CDR2 YNNKEL (reference sequence). Trimming shortened V by 4 bases and J by 0 bases, and 12 bases separated the two germline ends. CDR3 length: 15 amino acids. CDR3 bases: TGTGCCAGCAGCCTTCGTGGGAGTTCTAACTATGGCTACACCTTC. Translation: CASSLRGSSNYGYTF.

DNA of the CDR3: TGTGCCAGCAGTTTAAGGTCCGTGGCCGGGAATGAAAAACTGTTTTTT. Amino acid sequence: CASSLRSVAGNEKLFF. This chain uses TRBV28 with TRBJ1-4; D not resolved. Trimming left V 2 bases short and J 5 bases short, with 15 bases between. Germline V gene sequence: CDR1 MDHEN, CDR2 SYDVKM. The CDR3 is made up of 16 amino acids.

The chain recombines TRBV10-3 with TRBJ2-7, with 8 bases fitting TRBD1. V dropped 7 bases and J dropped 6; count of bases not matched to a gene: 11. The germline V gene has CDR1 ENHRY and CDR2 SYGVKD. The CDR3 covers 14 residues. The CDR3 DNA sequence: TGTGCCATCATGGCCCCCGACAGGGGAGGCGAGCAGTACTTC. Protein sequence: CAIMAPDRGGEQYF.

The chain recombines TRBV5-4 with TRBJ1-1; no reliable D call. V lost 2 bases to trimming and J lost 2 bases, with 4 bases between them. The CDR3 has 12 residues. CDR1 SGHNT and CDR2 YYREEE come from the germline V gene (reference sequence). CDR3 DNA sequence: TGTGCCAGCAGCTTTTCTAACACTGAAGCTTTCTTT. Amino acid sequence: CASSFSNTEAFF.

The J gene is TRBJ2-7, the V gene TRBV6-2 or TRBV6-3, with D tentatively TRBD2 (6 bases). This CDR3 spans 15 amino acids. Trimming removed 2 bases at V and 2 bases at J, with 13 bases between. From germline, CDR1 is MNHEY and CDR2 SVGEGT. For the CDR3, the DNA is TGTGCCAGCAGTTACACAGATGGCGGGACCTACGAGCAGTACGTC. This sequence encodes CASSYTDGGTYEQYV.

This chain uses TRBV6-6 with TRBJ2-7, with a tentative D call TRBD1 (6 bases). Germline V CDR1 and CDR2: MNHNY, SVGAGI (reference sequence). The CDR3 runs to 15 residues. V lost 0 bases and J lost 2, with 11 bases in between. The DNA of the CDR3 is TGTGCCAGCAGTTACTCGACAGGACAGACCTACGAGCAGTACGTC. Amino acid sequence: CASSYSTGQTYEQYV.

J is TRBJ1-6 and V is TRBV19; D call uncertain. Germline CDR1 LNHDA, CDR2 SQIVND (reference sequence). With 4 bases removed from V and 0 bases from J, the gap between germline ends came to 10 bases. The CDR3 is 16 residues long. CDR3: CASSRSANSYNSPLHF. The CDR3 DNA sequence: TGTGCCAGTAGTAGGTCCGCGAACTCCTATAATTCACCCCTCCACTTT.

As DNA, the CDR3 is TGTGCCAGCAGTGATTCGGGGGTCTATGGCTACACCTTC. Translation: CASSDSGVYGYTF. This chain joins TRBV2 and TRBJ1-2, with D possibly being TRBD1 (5 bases). The germline V gene has CDR1 SNHLY and CDR2 FYNNEI. CDR3 length: 13 amino acids. The ends were cut back, 3 bases at V and 4 bases at J, with 9 bases in the middle.

The chain carries TRBV24-1 and TRBJ1-1, with 9 bases that match TRBD1. The CDR3 contains 14 residues. The V segment lost 7 bases and the J segment 1 base; nucleotides outside the gene matches: 3. Looked up from germline, CDR1 is KGHDR and CDR2 is SFDVKD. CDR3 bases: TGTGCCACCAGCGCGGGACAGGGGAACACTGAAGCTTTCTTT. Translating gives CATSAGQGNTEAFF.

This rearrangement joins TRBV12-3 or TRBV12-4 to TRBJ1-1; no definite D call. The V end lost 6 bases, the J end lost 10 bases, and 12 bases lay between the germline ends. The CDR3 is 11 residues long. CDR3 loop: CASRERAGAFF. The CDR3 DNA reads TGTGCCAGCAGAGAGAGGGCAGGAGCTTTCTTT.

This chain connects TRBV29-1 to TRBJ2-7; 9 nucleotides line up with TRBD1. Germline lookup yields CDR1 SQVTM and CDR2 ANQGSEA. J was trimmed by 2 bases and V by 3 bases; bases with no gene match: 11. This CDR3 spans 16 amino acids. The CDR3 spells CSVEPLTGTGTYEQYF. CDR3 DNA sequence: TGCAGCGTTGAGCCACTCACCGGGACAGGGACCTACGAGCAGTACTTC.

This clone was detected a few times. The chain carries TRBV28 and TRBJ1-3, with 9 bases matching TRBD1. Unmatched junction bases numbered 11, after V lost 6 bases and J lost 8 bases. Germline loops: CDR1 MDHEN, CDR2 SYDVKM. The CDR3 length is 15 residues. In DNA, the CDR3 is TGTGCCAGCAGATCACAGGGGGCAGTAAAGGACACCATATATTTT. It translates to CASRSQGAVKDTIYF. Complete variable domain (other parts from reference TRBV28 and TRBJ1-3): DVKVTQSSRYLVKRTGEKVFLECVQDMDHENMFWYRQDPGLGLRLIYFSYDVKMKEKGDIPEGYSVSREKKERFSLILESASTNQTSMYLCASRSQGAVKDTIYFGEGSWLTVV.